Below, 19 T cell receptor beta chains from the same sample are listed, as sequenced in a study of T cells in Graves' hyperthyroidism and ophthalmopathy. Authors of the study amplified TCR beta CDR3 regions from RNA transcripts. HTBI primers were the set used in a first-round RT-PCR of the TCR CDR3. TCRdb used MiXCR to reprocess the multiplex PCR reads, holding one entry per CDR3 protein. The sample records more than 500,000 distinct CDR3 sequences, around 16% being singletons. The sequenced sample consisted of blood. The receptor source for this set is a woman aged 25 to 39 with Graves' ophthalmopathy.

This clonotype was seen a single time. This rearrangement joins TRBV30 to TRBJ1-1, with TRBD1 matching over 11 bases. CDR1 is GTSNPN and CDR2 is SVGIG in the germline V gene (reference sequence). With V trimmed by 8 bases and J by 10 bases, 15 bases remained unmatched. The length of the CDR3 is 14 residues. The CDR3 reads CASLSSPGTGGAFF. The CDR3 bases are TGTGCCAGTTTGAGCAGTCCCGGGACAGGGGGAGCTTTCTTT. The full variable domain, in which reference TRBV30 and TRBJ1-1 provide the parts outside the CDR3, is SQTIHQWPATLVQPVGSPLSLECTVEGTSNPNLYWYRQAAGRGLQLLFYSVGIGQISSEVPQNLSASRPQDRQFILSSKKLLLSDSGFYLCASLSSPGTGGAFFGQGTRLTVV.

In its sample, this clonotype was seen many times. The CDR3 sequence is CAWTSQPNTEAFF. DNA for the CDR3: TGTGCCTGGACCAGCCAGCCGAACACTGAAGCTTTCTTT. V is TRBV30 and J is TRBJ1-1; D unresolved. Trimming shortened V by 4 bases and J by 1 base, and 10 bases separated the two germline ends. Germline V gives CDR1 GTSNPN, CDR2 SVGIG (reference sequence). CDR3 length equals 13 residues.

This clonotype was observed at least ten times. The V call is TRBV2, the J call TRBJ2-7, with D perhaps TRBD1 (6 bases). Trimming took off 6 bases at V and 3 bases at J, with 12 bases between the two ends. The germline gives CDR1 SNHLY, CDR2 FYNNEI. This CDR3 spans 13 amino acids. The CDR3 protein is CASRRTENYEQYF. CDR3 coding DNA: TGTGCCAGCAGAAGGACAGAGAACTACGAGCAGTACTTC.

The V gene is TRBV27, the J gene TRBJ2-7, with 12 bases fitting TRBD2. V shed 5 bases, J shed 4 bases, and the junction held 9 bases outside the gene matches. The germline V gene encodes CDR1 MNHEY and CDR2 SMNVEV (reference sequence). The CDR3 sequence is 16 residues long. The CDR3: CASSPVGTSGPYEQYF. CDR3 coding DNA: TGTGCCAGCAGTCCCGTAGGGACTAGCGGGCCTTACGAGCAGTACTTC.

The chain joins TRBV19 to TRBJ1-5; the D gene is possibly TRBD1 (5 bases). Germline V gives CDR1 LNHDA, CDR2 SQIVND (reference sequence). Between the trimmed V and J ends, which lost 3 bases and 3 bases, there was a span of 15 bases. The CDR3 totals 16 residues. Written as DNA, the CDR3 is TGTGCCAGTAGTATTGGTCCGGGGCGATCCAATCAGCCCCAGCATTTT. It encodes CASSIGPGRSNQPQHF.

A few counts support this clonotype. The chain uses TRBV20-1 and TRBJ1-1; no firm D call. The germline V gene has CDR1 DFQATT and CDR2 SNEGSKA (reference sequence). Deletions cut 2 bases from V and 5 bases from J, with 9 bases between. The CDR3 has 12 amino acids. The CDR3 spells CSARPGGTEAFF. In nucleotides, the CDR3 is TGCAGTGCTAGACCTGGAGGGACTGAAGCTTTCTTT.

This clonotype was counted only a few times. The chain combines TRBV7-9 with TRBJ2-5; D possibly corresponds to TRBD2 (6 bases). This CDR3 region has 14 residues. Trimming removed 1 base at V and 7 bases at J, with 13 bases between. The V gene's germline CDR1 is SEHNR and CDR2 FQNEAQ (reference sequence). The CDR3 DNA reads as TGTGCCAGCAGCTTAGGGCGGGACCGCCGGACCCAGTACTTC. This codes for CASSLGRDRRTQYF.

The sample holds a few counts of this clonotype. The chain couples TRBV29-1 to TRBJ2-3; 9 bases agree with TRBD1. This CDR3 comprises 14 residues. Germline CDR1 and CDR2: SQVTM and ANQGSEA. V was clipped by 7 bases and J by 0 bases; unmatched bases: 5. The chain's CDR3 is CSAGDRASTDTQYF. The CDR3 bases are TGCAGCGCCGGGGACAGGGCTAGCACAGATACGCAGTATTTT.

This clonotype was seen repeatedly, ten times or more. This chain joins TRBV28 and TRBJ1-5; TRBD1 might be the D (6 bases). The germline V and J ends were trimmed by 3 bases and 7 bases, with 19 bases remaining between them. The CDR3 covers 16 residues. Germline loops: CDR1 MDHEN, CDR2 SYDVKM. CDR3 sequence: CASSLGIGDMKQPQHF. CDR3 bases: TGTGCCAGCAGTTTGGGGATTGGGGACATGAAGCAGCCCCAGCATTTT.

The chain recombines TRBV12-5 with TRBJ2-1; D is unresolved. CDR3 length equals 11 residues. The germline V and J ends were trimmed by 1 base and 10 bases, with 5 bases remaining between them. The V gene's germline CDR1 is LGHNT and CDR2 FRNRAP. The CDR3, as DNA: TGTGCTAGTGGTTTGGGGTCCGAGCAGTTCTTC. It yields the protein CASGLGSEQFF.

V gene TRBV29-1 combines with J gene TRBJ2-4; TRBD1 matches at 7 bases. The CDR3 is 12 amino acids. Germline V gives CDR1 SQVTM, CDR2 ANQGSEA. Trimming took 5 bases from V and 6 from J; bases not matched to a gene: 4. The CDR3 nucleotides read TGCAGCGTTAGGGGACAGAGAAACATTCAGTACTTC. It specifies CSVRGQRNIQYF.

This clonotype was seen at least ten times. The genes are TRBV5-1 and TRBJ2-7, with TRBD1 identical over 7 bases. V dropped 4 bases and J dropped 7; count of bases not matched to a gene: 17. This CDR3 comprises 16 residues. Germline CDR1 SGHRS, CDR2 YFSETQ. CDR3 loop: CASSMNRGSSIEEQYF. The CDR3 DNA follows: TGCGCCAGCAGCATGAACAGGGGTTCCTCTATCGAAGAGCAGTACTTC.

This clonotype has at least ten counts. The genes are TRBV18 and TRBJ1-1, with 10 bases aligning to TRBD1. J was trimmed by 6 bases and V by 6 bases; bases with no gene match: 4. The CDR3 is 13 amino acids. CDR1 and CDR2 from the germline V gene are KGHSH and LQKENI. As DNA, the CDR3 is TGTGCCAGCTCGACAGGGGGCGCGTCTGAAGCTTTCTTT. As protein: CASSTGGASEAFF. The whole variable domain, remainder taken from reference TRBV18 and TRBJ1-1, is NAGVMQNPRHLVRRRGQEARLRCSPMKGHSHVYWYRQLPEEGLKFMVYLQKENIIDESGMPKERFSAEFPKEGPSILRIQQVVRGDSAAYFCASSTGGASEAFFGQGTRLTVV.

This clonotype came up a few times. The CDR3 spells CASSLGFRDTQYF. CDR3 bases: TGTGCCAGCAGCTTGGGCTTTCGCGATACGCAGTATTTT. The V call is TRBV5-6, the J call TRBJ2-3; D is ambiguous. Germline V gives CDR1 SGHDT, CDR2 YYEEEE. V was shortened by 0 bases and J by 6 bases, with 8 bases between the two germline ends. The CDR3 totals 13 residues.

In the case of this clonotype: Mismatch with germline at one junction end may stem from a read error. This chain links TRBV28 with TRBJ2-3; weak D call: TRBD1 (5 bases). Germline CDR1 reads MDHEN; CDR2 reads SYDVKM. CDR3 length equals 14 residues. The CDR3 coding sequence is TGTGTCAGCAGCGCCTCAGGGTTCCCAGATACGCAGTATTTT. Its protein is CVSSASGFPDTQYF.

This clonotype appeared a few times. V gene TRBV12-3 or TRBV12-4 combines with J gene TRBJ2-7; 11 bases align to TRBD1. J lost 5 bases, V lost 6 bases, and 6 bases had no gene match. This CDR3 spans 14 amino acids. In DNA, the CDR3 is TGTGCCAGCAGCCGGACAGGGGGCACCGACGAGCAGTACTTC. Its protein product is CASSRTGGTDEQYF.

This clonotype was observed at least ten times. The chain uses TRBV15 and TRBJ1-2; tentatively, D is TRBD1 (5 bases). CDR1 is LNHNV and CDR2 is YYDKDF in the germline V gene (reference sequence). CDR3 length: 13 amino acids. The V end was cut by 5 bases, the J end by 8 bases, with 15 bases between. CDR3 loop: CATSQGYREGYTF. DNA for the CDR3: TGTGCCACCAGCCAGGGCTACCGGGAGGGCTACACCTTC.

This clonotype was recorded many times. The CDR3 DNA reads TGTGCCAGCAGATTAACAGGTGATGTAAACTACGAGCAGTACTTC. This gives the protein CASRLTGDVNYEQYF. The chain recombines TRBV12-3 or TRBV12-4 with TRBJ2-7; tentatively, D is TRBD1 (5 bases). This CDR3 is 15 amino acids long. Trimming shortened V by 6 bases and J by 3 bases, and 18 bases separated the two germline ends.

In its sample, this clonotype was seen many times. This chain links TRBV7-2 with TRBJ2-7; no clear D gene. Germline CDR1 is SGHTA and CDR2 is FQGNSA. The CDR3 spans 15 residues. The ends were cut back, 0 bases at V and 0 bases at J, with 9 bases in the middle. The CDR3 DNA sequence: TGTGCCAGCAGCTTAGCTAGGCACAGCTCCTACGAGCAGTACTTC. It yields the protein CASSLARHSSYEQYF.